A single sample is the source of the 24 T cell receptor beta chains below, sequenced in a study of T cells in narcolepsy. The data were produced by immunoSEQ multiplex PCR, yet TCRdb's version contains in-frame clones alone and is incomplete. The data contain tens of thousands of clones, 84% of them singletons. The specimen was CD45RA- memory CD4+ T cells from PBMCs. These receptors came from a human donor with narcolepsy.

The chain employs TRBV5-6 and TRBJ1-1, with D perhaps matching TRBD1 (5 bases). V lost 0 bases, J lost 2 bases, and 8 bases lay in between. The CDR3 loop spans 14 amino acids. CDR1 and CDR2 (germline): SGHDT, YYEEEE. The CDR3 reads CASSLETANTEAFF. DNA of the CDR3: TGTGCCAGCAGCTTGGAGACAGCCAACACTGAAGCTTTCTTT.

The V and J genes are TRBV4-3 and TRBJ2-1, with TRBD1 matching 9 bases. The CDR3 is 16 residues long. Germline CDR1 is LGHNA and CDR2 is YSLEER. The V segment lost 4 bases and the J segment 10 bases; nucleotides outside the gene matches: 14. This chain's CDR3 is CASSRDLGQGLGEQFF. In DNA form, the CDR3 reads TGCGCCAGCAGCCGTGACTTGGGACAGGGTTTAGGAGAGCAGTTCTTC.

This clone was recorded only once. The chain has TRBV6-6 and TRBJ2-2; perhaps D is TRBD1 or TRBD2 (5 bases each). V dropped 6 bases and J dropped 4 bases, with 15 bases sitting between them. Germline V CDR1 and CDR2: MNHNY, SVGAGI (reference sequence). The CDR3 consists of 15 residues. CDR3 loop: CASSLRGVATGELFF. The CDR3 coding sequence is TGTGCCAGCAGCCTTAGAGGGGTGGCCACCGGGGAGCTGTTTTTT.

V usage is TRBV5-4 and J usage is TRBJ2-1; TRBD2 matches 7 bases. The CDR3 covers 14 residues. Trimming removed 7 bases from V and 4 bases from J; junction bases left unmatched: 8. In germline, CDR1 is SGHNT, CDR2 YYREEE (reference sequence). The CDR3 DNA reads TGTGCCAGCGGAGCGGGATATCAGTACAATGAGCAGTTCTTC. Protein: CASGAGYQYNEQFF.

The rearrangement uses TRBV7-2 and TRBJ1-2; D gene uncertain. Between the trimmed V and J ends, which lost 5 bases and 4 bases, there was a span of 8 bases. Germline V gene data show CDR1 as SGHTA and CDR2 as FQGNSA. The CDR3 has 12 residues. DNA of the CDR3: TGTGCCAGCAGCCCAGACGGCTATGGCTACACCTTC. It yields the protein CASSPDGYGYTF.

The V call is TRBV6-5, the J call TRBJ2-7; no firm D call. The V and J ends lost 2 bases and 3 bases respectively, with 8 bases between them. Germline lookup yields CDR1 MNHEY and CDR2 SVGAGI. The CDR3 runs to 13 residues. CDR3 in DNA: TGTGCCAGCAGTTACAGCTACGGCTACGAGCAGTACGTC. Amino acid sequence: CASSYSYGYEQYV.

The gene calls are TRBV28 and TRBJ2-3; tentative D call: TRBD2 (6 bases). With 6 bases removed from V and 15 bases from J, the gap between germline ends came to 16 bases. In germline, CDR1 is MDHEN, CDR2 SYDVKM. CDR3 length equals 11 residues. The CDR3 coding sequence is TGTGCCAGCAGCTCAATCACGGGGGACTATTTT. This encodes CASSSITGDYF.

The chain employs TRBV5-8 and TRBJ2-3, with 9 bases lining up with TRBD2. The J segment lost 4 bases and the V segment lost 0 bases, leaving 9 bases of the junction unmatched. This CDR3 has 17 amino acids. The germline V gene encodes CDR1 SGHTS and CDR2 YDEGEE. The chain's CDR3 is CASSLGSGGYLADTQYF. The CDR3 region has the DNA TGTGCCAGCAGCTTGGGGAGCGGGGGGTATTTAGCAGATACGCAGTATTTT. The variable domain in full, with the rest retrieved from reference TRBV5-8 and TRBJ2-3, is EAGVTQSPTHLIKTRGQQATLRCSPISGHTSVYWYQQALGLGLQFLLWYDEGEERNRGNFPPRFSGRQFPNYSSELNVNALELEDSALYLCASSLGSGGYLADTQYFGPGTRLTVL.

The chain employs TRBV7-3 and TRBJ1-1; a weak D match, TRBD1 (6 bases). CDR1 is SGHTA, CDR2 FQGTGA, per germline. V dropped 4 bases and J dropped 4 bases, with 16 bases sitting between them. There are 15 residues in the CDR3. The CDR3 DNA follows: TGTGCCAGCAGCTCCGTCGGGGGGCAAGGCACTGAAGCTTTCTTT. The encoded protein is CASSSVGGQGTEAFF.

The chain couples TRBV7-6 to TRBJ2-3; 7 positions agree with TRBD1. V was clipped by 5 bases and J by 4 bases; unmatched bases: 9. The CDR3 totals 15 residues. The V gene's germline CDR1 is SGHVS and CDR2 FNYEAQ. The CDR3 nucleotides are TGTGCCAGCAGCGCCAGGGGACAGACTTCAGATACGCAGTATTTT. Translated: CASSARGQTSDTQYF.

The chain joins TRBV15 to TRBJ2-2; D is uncertain. Per germline, CDR1 LNHNV and CDR2 YYDKDF (reference sequence). Trimming cost V 3 bases and J 5 bases, with 10 bases left between them. The CDR3 runs to 14 residues. The CDR3, as DNA: TGTGCCACCAGCAGGCCTCCCGATACCGGGGAGCTGTTTTTT. The encoded protein is CATSRPPDTGELFF.

This clone was seen just once. The V gene is TRBV4-2, the J gene TRBJ1-5, with D possibly being TRBD1 (5 bases). The CDR3 has 15 amino acids. Trimming took 0 bases from V and 7 from J, leaving 13 bases between them. The germline CDR1 and CDR2 sequences are LGHNA and YNFKEQ. CDR3 bases: TGTGCCAGCAGCCAAGATACAGGCCTGGGCCAGCCCCAGCATTTT. This encodes CASSQDTGLGQPQHF.

V gene TRBV5-1 combines with J gene TRBJ1-6, with 7 bases that match TRBD1. The CDR3 length is 14 residues. J lost 7 bases, V lost 0 bases, and 1 base had no gene match. The V gene's germline CDR1 is SGHRS and CDR2 YFSETQ. In nucleotides, the CDR3 is TGCGCCAGCAGCTTGGCGGGACAGAATTCACCCCTCCACTTT. It encodes CASSLAGQNSPLHF. Complete variable domain (other parts from reference TRBV5-1 and TRBJ1-6): KAGVTQTPRYLIKTRGQQVTLSCSPISGHRSVSWYQQTPGQGLQFLFEYFSETQRNKGNFPGRFSGRQFSNSRSEMNVSTLELGDSALYLCASSLAGQNSPLHFGNGTRLTVT.

The chain employs TRBV19 and TRBJ2-5; 8 bases are a match to TRBD1. The CDR3 totals 17 residues. Trimming removed 8 bases from V and 0 bases from J; junction bases left unmatched: 14. In germline, CDR1 is LNHDA, CDR2 SQIVND (reference sequence). The CDR3 is CASRKSRDRRYQETQYF. CDR3 DNA: TGTGCCAGTCGCAAATCCCGGGACAGGCGGTACCAAGAGACCCAGTACTTC. The whole variable domain, filled in from reference TRBV19 and TRBJ2-5, reads DGGITQSPKYLFRKEGQNVTLSCEQNLNHDAMYWYRQDPGQGLRLIYYSQIVNDFQKGDIAEGYSVSREKKESFPLTVTSAQKNPTAFYLCASRKSRDRRYQETQYFGPGTRLLVL.

The genes are TRBV28 and TRBJ1-3; D not certain. Germline CDR1 MDHEN, CDR2 SYDVKM. The ends were cut back, 8 bases at V and 1 base at J, with 15 bases in the middle. The CDR3 runs 15 residues. CDR3 in amino acids: CASVRTGHSGNTIYF. The CDR3 nucleotides read TGTGCCAGCGTCAGAACGGGTCATTCTGGAAACACCATATATTTT.

This chain uses TRBV11-2 with TRBJ1-1; no definite D call. This CDR3 region has 15 residues. The germline V gene encodes CDR1 SGHAT and CDR2 FQNNGV. The V gene lost 7 bases and the J gene lost 0 bases, with 15 bases spanning the gap. CDR3 in amino acids: CASKATSSMNTEAFF. Here the CDR3 DNA reads TGTGCCAGCAAGGCGACAAGCAGTATGAACACTGAAGCTTTCTTT.

The count of this clone is one. The chain employs TRBV4-1 and TRBJ2-4; TRBD2 might be the D (5 bases). V lost 1 base to trimming and J lost 0 bases, with 13 bases between them. CDR3 size: 17 residues. Germline lookup yields CDR1 MGHRA and CDR2 YSYEKL. Here the CDR3 DNA reads TGCGCCAGCAGCCAAGCTCAGGCAGCGGTAGCCAAAAACATTCAGTACTTC. Translated: CASSQAQAAVAKNIQYF.

This chain joins TRBV6-1 and TRBJ2-3; TRBD2 matches at 10 bases. This CDR3 spans 17 amino acids. CDR1 is MNHNS, CDR2 SASEGT, per germline. After removal of 2 bases from V and 2 bases from J, the junction contained 7 bases not matched to a gene. CDR3 sequence reads: CASSEQPSGGFTDTQYF. The CDR3 DNA is TGTGCCAGCAGTGAACAGCCTAGCGGGGGATTCACAGATACGCAGTATTTT.

The rearrangement uses TRBV30 and TRBJ2-5; no definite D call. V was trimmed by 1 base and J by 2 bases, leaving 17 bases between them. Germline CDR1 and CDR2: GTSNPN and SVGIG (reference sequence). The CDR3 totals 16 residues. The CDR3 here is CAWSGRGLTKQETQYF. CDR3 sequence (DNA): TGTGCCTGGAGTGGTCGTGGGCTTACCAAGCAAGAGACCCAGTACTTC.

The CDR3 DNA is TGTGCCAGCAGCGACTACCCTCGGAATGGAAACACCATATATTTT. This sequence encodes CASSDYPRNGNTIYF. The chain employs TRBV5-5 and TRBJ1-3; D remains unclear. CDR1 is SGHKS, CDR2 YYEKEE, per germline (reference sequence). V lost 4 bases, J lost 3 bases, and 14 bases lay in between. The CDR3 extends over 15 amino acids.

This clone was found a few times. The rearrangement uses TRBV6-1 and TRBJ1-3; D call uncertain. V lost 3 bases to trimming and J lost 3 bases, with 9 bases between them. CDR1 MNHNS and CDR2 SASEGT come from the germline V gene. The CDR3 extends over 14 amino acids. Here the CDR3 DNA reads TGTGCCAGCAGTGACAGGACCGATGGAAACACCATATATTTT. This translates into CASSDRTDGNTIYF.

The chain has TRBV27 and TRBJ1-1, with D possibly matching TRBD1 (5 bases). Germline V CDR1 and CDR2: MNHEY, SMNVEV (reference sequence). V was clipped by 5 bases and J by 0 bases, with 13 bases between them. The CDR3 runs to 15 residues. CDR3 sequence: CASSDSGLMNTEAFF. Here the CDR3 DNA reads TGTGCCAGCAGTGACTCGGGACTCATGAACACTGAAGCTTTCTTT.

V is TRBV7-8 and J is TRBJ1-2; D might be TRBD1 (5 bases). The V end was cut by 1 base, the J end by 2 bases, with 11 bases between. Per germline, CDR1 SGHVS and CDR2 FQNEAQ. This CDR3 spans 15 amino acids. This CDR3 reads CASSLGQGRNYGYTF. The DNA of the CDR3 is TGTGCCAGCAGCTTAGGGCAGGGCAGAAACTATGGCTACACCTTC.

There are a few counts of this clone. The CDR3 spells CASSGGDRGRWGYTF. Written as DNA, the CDR3 is TGTGCCAGCAGCGGAGGGGACAGGGGGCGTTGGGGCTACACCTTC. The V gene is TRBV5-4, the J gene TRBJ1-2; 12 positions agree with TRBD1. Per the germline V gene, CDR1 is SGHNT and CDR2 is YYREEE (reference sequence). The V gene end was trimmed by 4 bases and the J gene end by 8 bases; junction bases not matched to a gene: 9. The CDR3 is 15 residues long.